This is a list of T cell receptor beta chains from one sample in a study of cytomegalovirus exposure and HLA in healthy donors. The data were produced by immunoSEQ multiplex PCR, yet TCRdb's version contains in-frame clones alone and is incomplete. This table has 150,000 or so clones, roughly 77% appearing once. The sequenced material came from PBMCs. These receptors all stem from a middle-aged woman in good health and CMV-seropositive. The CDR3 runs from the conserved cysteine through the conserved F or W. Each record gives: V gene, clone size, J gene, D gene, CDR3 DNA, CDR3 protein. The D gene is left open where the match is weak. Rows may omit the clone size; those that give it use once, few, many or a size class.

V gene: TRBV19; clone size: .; J gene: TRBJ1-5; D gene: .; CDR3 DNA: TGTGCCAGTAGTTCAGGAAATCAGCCCCAGCATTTT; CDR3 protein: CASSSGNQPQHF
V gene: TRBV6-1; clone size: .; J gene: TRBJ1-2; D gene: .; CDR3 DNA: TGTGCCAGCAGTTCGCGGTCTTACGGCTACACCTTC; CDR3 protein: CASSSRSYGYTF
V gene: TRBV6-5; clone size: .; J gene: TRBJ2-7; D gene: .; CDR3 DNA: TGCGCCAGCAGTCCTCGGACGGGAGAGCAGTACTTC; CDR3 protein: CASSPRTGEQYF
V gene: TRBV15; clone size: .; J gene: TRBJ2-2; D gene: .; CDR3 DNA: TGTGCCACCAGCAGCAGGCGGGTGGGCGGGGAGCTGTTTTTT; CDR3 protein: CATSSRRVGGELFF
V gene: TRBV30; clone size: .; J gene: TRBJ2-3; D gene: TRBD1; CDR3 DNA: TGTGCCTGGAATAGGGGGCGTACAGATACGCAGTATTTT; CDR3 protein: CAWNRGRTDTQYF
V gene: TRBV18; clone size: .; J gene: TRBJ1-4; D gene: .; CDR3 DNA: TGTGCCAGCTCACCCTTTGAGGCCACTAATGAAAAACTGTTTTTT; CDR3 protein: CASSPFEATNEKLFF
V gene: TRBV7-9; clone size: few; J gene: TRBJ1-4; D gene: .; CDR3 DNA: TGTGCCAGCAGCCGCGGACGGGAGGAAAAACTGTTTTTT; CDR3 protein: CASSRGREEKLFF
V gene: TRBV5-4; clone size: .; J gene: TRBJ2-2; D gene: TRBD2; CDR3 DNA: TGTGCCAGCAGCTTGGTGGATGGGGGGGCCGGGGAGCTGTTTTTT; CDR3 protein: CASSLVDGGAGELFF
V gene: TRBV29-1; clone size: .; J gene: TRBJ1-2; D gene: TRBD1; CDR3 DNA: TGCAGCGTGGGGGATCCGGGACAGACTAACTATGGCTACACCTTC; CDR3 protein: CSVGDPGQTNYGYTF
V gene: TRBV10-3; clone size: .; J gene: TRBJ2-1; D gene: TRBD2; CDR3 DNA: TGTGCCATCAGTTCAGCGGGAGGGCCGGGCAATGAGCAGTTCTTC; CDR3 protein: CAISSAGGPGNEQFF
V gene: TRBV14; clone size: once; J gene: TRBJ1-1; D gene: .; CDR3 DNA: TGTGCCAGCGCGGGGGGCCGGGGCACTGAAGCTTTCTTT; CDR3 protein: CASAGGRGTEAFF
V gene: TRBV19; clone size: .; J gene: TRBJ2-3; D gene: TRBD2; CDR3 DNA: TGTGCCAGTAGTATCGGCGGGAGGGTGGCAGATACGCAGTATTTT; CDR3 protein: CASSIGGRVADTQYF
V gene: TRBV18; clone size: once; J gene: TRBJ1-5; D gene: .; CDR3 DNA: TGTGCCAGCTCTCCGCCGGGTCGTAATATTAATCAGCCCCAGCATTTT; CDR3 protein: CASSPPGRNINQPQHF
V gene: TRBV30; clone size: .; J gene: TRBJ1-1; D gene: .; CDR3 DNA: TGTGCCTGGACCCCTACTAGTGGCGCTGAAGCTTTCTTT; CDR3 protein: CAWTPTSGAEAFF
V gene: TRBV27; clone size: .; J gene: TRBJ2-2; D gene: TRBD1; CDR3 DNA: TGTGCCAGCAGACAGGGGGACCGCAGGGAGCTGTTTTTT; CDR3 protein: CASRQGDRRELFF
V gene: TRBV5-4; clone size: .; J gene: TRBJ2-7; D gene: .; CDR3 DNA: TGTGCCAGCAGCTTATCCGGCTACTACGAGCAGTACTTC; CDR3 protein: CASSLSGYYEQYF
V gene: TRBV6-6; clone size: .; J gene: TRBJ1-5; D gene: .; CDR3 DNA: TGTGCCAGCAGTTACTCAAGGGAGGGTCAGCCCCAGCATTTT; CDR3 protein: CASSYSREGQPQHF
V gene: TRBV5-1; clone size: .; J gene: TRBJ2-7; D gene: TRBD1; CDR3 DNA: TGCGCCAGCAGCTTGGCTTCCAGGGGGAGCGAGCAGTACTTC; CDR3 protein: CASSLASRGSEQYF
V gene: TRBV2; clone size: .; J gene: TRBJ2-5; D gene: .; CDR3 DNA: TGTGCCAGCAGTATAGAGGAGACCCAGTACTTC; CDR3 protein: CASSIEETQYF
V gene: TRBV5-8; clone size: .; J gene: TRBJ2-7; D gene: .; CDR3 DNA: TGTGCGAACGGAGGGGTCCACGAGCAGTACTTC; CDR3 protein: CANGGVHEQYF
V gene: TRBV2; clone size: once; J gene: TRBJ1-5; D gene: .; CDR3 DNA: TGTGCCAGCAGTAGGCGACAGGCCAACAATCAGCCCCAGCATTTT; CDR3 protein: CASSRRQANNQPQHF
V gene: TRBV28; clone size: .; J gene: TRBJ2-3; D gene: TRBD2; CDR3 DNA: TGTGCCAGCACGGCGGGAGCCACAGATACGCAGTATTTT; CDR3 protein: CASTAGATDTQYF
V gene: TRBV27; clone size: .; J gene: TRBJ2-5; D gene: TRBD1; CDR3 DNA: TGTGCCAGCAGTTCCCCCGGGACAGGGTTACTAAGGCAGACCCAGTACTTC; CDR3 protein: CASSSPGTGLLRQTQYF
V gene: TRBV2; clone size: .; J gene: TRBJ1-2; D gene: .; CDR3 DNA: TGTGCCAGCAGAGACTCAGATGTTACGGAGGACTATGGCTACACCTTC; CDR3 protein: CASRDSDVTEDYGYTF
V gene: TRBV9; clone size: .; J gene: TRBJ2-3; D gene: TRBD1; CDR3 DNA: TGTGCCAGCAGCTCCCGGACAGGGGAGTCAGATACGCAGTATTTT; CDR3 protein: CASSSRTGESDTQYF
V gene: TRBV28; clone size: .; J gene: TRBJ2-7; D gene: TRBD2; CDR3 DNA: TGTGCCAGCAGCGGCCTACTAGCGGGCACTACCTACGAGCAGTACTTC; CDR3 protein: CASSGLLAGTTYEQYF
V gene: TRBV7-3; clone size: .; J gene: TRBJ1-5; D gene: .; CDR3 DNA: TGTGCCAGCTTTCGCAGGGAAACGTATAGCAATCAGCCCCAGCATTTT; CDR3 protein: CASFRRETYSNQPQHF
V gene: TRBV5-1; clone size: .; J gene: TRBJ1-1; D gene: .; CDR3 DNA: TGCGCCAGCAGCTTGGCCGGGCGGGACACTGAAGCTTTCTTT; CDR3 protein: CASSLAGRDTEAFF
V gene: TRBV30; clone size: .; J gene: TRBJ2-3; D gene: .; CDR3 DNA: TGTGCCTGGAGTGTACTAGCTGCTAGCACAGATACGCAGTATTTT; CDR3 protein: CAWSVLAASTDTQYF
V gene: TRBV7-7; clone size: .; J gene: TRBJ2-5; D gene: TRBD1; CDR3 DNA: TGTGCTAGCAGCCCGACAGGGGGAGAGACCCAGTACTTC; CDR3 protein: CASSPTGGETQYF
V gene: TRBV9; clone size: .; J gene: TRBJ2-1; D gene: .; CDR3 DNA: TGTGCCAGCAGCCTATCAGTGGAGGGTAGCTCCTACAATGAGCAGTTCTTC; CDR3 protein: CASSLSVEGSSYNEQFF
V gene: TRBV20-1; clone size: .; J gene: TRBJ2-1; D gene: TRBD2; CDR3 DNA: TGCAGTGCCGCGACTAGCGGGCCCCAGTTCTTC; CDR3 protein: CSAATSGPQFF
V gene: TRBV21-1; clone size: few; J gene: TRBJ1-2; D gene: .; CDR3 DNA: TGTGCCAGCAGCGAATACTCCGGGACACGGCCCTTTACGGGGAATGGCTACACCTTC; CDR3 protein: CASSEYSGTRPFTGNGYTF
V gene: TRBV4-3; clone size: few; J gene: TRBJ2-3; D gene: .; CDR3 DNA: TGCGCCAGCAGCCGGGGCCGAGCGAGCACAGATACGCAGTATTTT; CDR3 protein: CASSRGRASTDTQYF
V gene: TRBV7-6; clone size: .; J gene: TRBJ1-1; D gene: .; CDR3 DNA: TGTGCCAGCAGCTTAGTCGAGGGGAACACTGAAGCTTTCTTT; CDR3 protein: CASSLVEGNTEAFF
V gene: TRBV14; clone size: .; J gene: TRBJ2-5; D gene: .; CDR3 DNA: TGTGCCAGCTATCTCCTGGGCAGGGAAGAGACCCAGTACTTC; CDR3 protein: CASYLLGREETQYF
V gene: TRBV6-1; clone size: .; J gene: TRBJ1-3; D gene: .; CDR3 DNA: TGTGCCAGCAGTGACCGCCAGAACTCTGGAAACACCATATATTTT; CDR3 protein: CASSDRQNSGNTIYF
V gene: TRBV30; clone size: .; J gene: TRBJ1-3; D gene: .; CDR3 DNA: TGTGCCTACTCGACAGGCTCTGGAAACACCATATATTTT; CDR3 protein: CAYSTGSGNTIYF
V gene: TRBV2; clone size: .; J gene: TRBJ2-7; D gene: .; CDR3 DNA: TGTGCCAGCAGTCCGACAGGCCTTACGAAGCAGTACTTC; CDR3 protein: CASSPTGLTKQYF
V gene: TRBV7-9; clone size: once; J gene: TRBJ1-2; D gene: TRBD1; CDR3 DNA: TGTGCCAGCAGCTTAACGGAGACAGGGAACCATGGCTACACCTTC; CDR3 protein: CASSLTETGNHGYTF
V gene: TRBV7-9; clone size: .; J gene: TRBJ2-5; D gene: TRBD2; CDR3 DNA: TGTGCCAGCAGCTTCTCTACTAGCGGACAAGAGACCCAGTACTTC; CDR3 protein: CASSFSTSGQETQYF